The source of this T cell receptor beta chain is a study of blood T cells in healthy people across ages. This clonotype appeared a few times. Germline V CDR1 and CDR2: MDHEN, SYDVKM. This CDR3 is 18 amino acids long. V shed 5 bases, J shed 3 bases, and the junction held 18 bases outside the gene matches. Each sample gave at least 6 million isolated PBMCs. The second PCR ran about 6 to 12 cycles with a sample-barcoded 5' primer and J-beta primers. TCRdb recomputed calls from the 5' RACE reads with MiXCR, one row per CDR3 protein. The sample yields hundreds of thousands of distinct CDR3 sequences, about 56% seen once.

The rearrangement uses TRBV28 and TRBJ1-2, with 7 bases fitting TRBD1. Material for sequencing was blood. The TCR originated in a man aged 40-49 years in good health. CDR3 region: CASSGQMTGLKTYYGYTF. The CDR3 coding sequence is TGTGCCAGCAGTGGACAGATGACAGGGCTCAAAACCTACTATGGCTACACCTTC.